A selection of T cell receptor beta chains follows, all from one sample in a study of blood T cell repertoires in COVID-19. Data came from immunoSEQ multiplex PCR; TCRdb stores just in-frame clones and leaves some out. This sample has around 250,000 clones, with 80% to 90% found just once. Sequencing input: peripheral blood. The receptors come from a man under 40 who had recovered from COVID-19. Both conserved end residues are part of each CDR3. Each record gives: V gene, J gene, CDR3 protein.

V: TRBV5-6
J: TRBJ1-2
CDR3: CASSWGQQGRYDYGYTF

V: TRBV6-1
J: TRBJ1-2
CDR3: CASSEGDRDWDYGYTF

V: TRBV4-1
J: TRBJ2-3
CDR3: CASSQDPAGGADTQYF

V: TRBV5-1
J: TRBJ2-3
CDR3: CASSPSGGSTDTQYF

V: TRBV6-6
J: TRBJ2-7
CDR3: CASTMAPAPYEQYF

V: TRBV6-5
J: TRBJ1-4
CDR3: CASSPQATNEKLFF

V: TRBV7-2
J: TRBJ2-7
CDR3: CASSLMSREQYF

V: TRBV19
J: TRBJ2-5
CDR3: CASSIGTGQETQYF

V: TRBV4-2
J: TRBJ2-3
CDR3: CASSQRLAGGTDTQYF

V: TRBV5-4
J: TRBJ2-2
CDR3: CASSFLSSPALTGELFF

V: TRBV28
J: TRBJ2-6
CDR3: CASSLADSHSGANVLTF

V: TRBV3-1/TRBV3-2
J: TRBJ1-2
CDR3: CASRDGTVRNYGYTF

V: TRBV5-4
J: TRBJ1-3
CDR3: CASSLAGGSDSGNTIYF

V: TRBV12-3/TRBV12-4
J: TRBJ2-1
CDR3: CASERGGFNEQFF

V: TRBV5-4
J: TRBJ2-7
CDR3: CASSPGTVLSYEQYF

V: TRBV6-1
J: TRBJ1-2
CDR3: CASSERQGRGYTF

V: TRBV13
J: TRBJ1-5
CDR3: CASSSAGGGEQPQHF

V: TRBV11-3
J: TRBJ2-3
CDR3: CASSLGTSGSADTQYF

V: TRBV3-1/TRBV3-2
J: TRBJ1-2
CDR3: CASSQGDGQAWGYTF

V: TRBV6-2/TRBV6-3
J: TRBJ1-2
CDR3: CASSRLREGSGYTF

V: TRBV29-1
J: TRBJ2-7
CDR3: CSVWEGTYEQYF

V: TRBV27
J: TRBJ1-1
CDR3: CASSWTGVNTEAFF

V: TRBV10-3
J: TRBJ1-2
CDR3: CAIRNSGTGNGYTF

V: TRBV7-9
J: TRBJ2-1
CDR3: CASSLSGSSTLEGNEQFF

V: TRBV6-6
J: TRBJ1-5
CDR3: CASSTRGGNEPQHF

V: TRBV7-6
J: TRBJ1-2
CDR3: CASSLAATGNLNYGYTF

V: TRBV30
J: TRBJ2-7
CDR3: CALQVLAYEQYF

V: TRBV3-1/TRBV3-2
J: TRBJ2-5
CDR3: CASSQGGQGRETQYF

V: TRBV18
J: TRBJ2-7
CDR3: CASSPGLAGSSYEQYF

V: TRBV13
J: TRBJ1-1
CDR3: CASSLSEVRGTTEAFF

V: TRBV9
J: TRBJ2-5
CDR3: CASSVDWSRGQRETQYF

V: TRBV2
J: TRBJ1-1
CDR3: CASSFRGPNTEAFF

V: TRBV7-2
J: TRBJ1-2
CDR3: CASSFGGMRNYGYTF

V: TRBV6-5
J: TRBJ2-7
CDR3: CASDETGRGALEQYF

V: TRBV18
J: TRBJ1-5
CDR3: CASSPDGDQPQHF

V: TRBV4-2
J: TRBJ1-2
CDR3: CASAMPSEGDYGYTF

V: TRBV5-1
J: TRBJ2-5
CDR3: CASSLGGRGVQETQYF

V: TRBV27
J: TRBJ1-6
CDR3: CASSWDRGNSPLHF

V: TRBV5-6
J: TRBJ1-5
CDR3: CASSSEGQGDQPQHF

V: TRBV6-5
J: TRBJ1-3
CDR3: CASSQGNTIYF

V: TRBV11-2
J: TRBJ1-1
CDR3: CASSSSRGNTEAFF

V: TRBV2
J: TRBJ2-7
CDR3: CASSDETVAYEQYF

V: TRBV5-1
J: TRBJ1-4
CDR3: CASSKDTTNEKLFF

V: TRBV30
J: TRBJ1-3
CDR3: CAWPSWDSSTIYF

V: TRBV12-3/TRBV12-4
J: TRBJ2-7
CDR3: CASSFGGYEQYF

V: TRBV12-3/TRBV12-4
J: TRBJ1-2
CDR3: CASDQGALGYTF

V: TRBV6-5
J: TRBJ2-3
CDR3: CASSSIAGGRTQTQYF

V: TRBV4-3
J: TRBJ2-7
CDR3: CASSQTGYNEQYF

V: TRBV18
J: TRBJ1-1
CDR3: CASSQSTGHTEAFF

V: TRBV19
J: TRBJ2-1
CDR3: CASSIASSYNEQFF

V: TRBV9
J: TRBJ2-7
CDR3: CASSVGSRDPYEQYF

V: TRBV10-1
J: TRBJ2-3
CDR3: CASRGGQASTDTQYF

V: TRBV6-1
J: TRBJ1-2
CDR3: CASSEAVGQGALSYTF

V: TRBV10-2
J: TRBJ2-2
CDR3: CASGNRGGTGELFF

V: TRBV27
J: TRBJ2-3
CDR3: CASSIQGDTQYF